Detailed here is one TCR beta chain. Its matching antigen is unknown. The sort gate was single viable CD3+CD4+CD8-CD45RO+ cells for memory CD4+ T cells. This entry belongs to a study of memory CD4+ T cells and cytomegalovirus serostatus. Study-wide findings and caveats: 67 of 164 known CMV-associated TCRbeta sequences appeared in CD4+ memory.

The CDR3 is made up of 15 amino acids. V lost 1 base, J lost 0 bases, and 11 bases lay in between. Germline V lookup: CDR1 SGHRS, CDR2 YFSETQ. TCRdb keeps only in-frame clones here, not all; method: immunoSEQ multiplex PCR. The sample has tens of thousands of clones; 75% are singletons. The specimen sequenced was memory CD4+ T cells from blood. This chain uses TRBV5-1 with TRBJ2-7; no firm D call. The origin of this receptor is an adult in good health and CMV-seronegative. CDR3 nucleotide sequence: TGCGCCAGCAGCTTGCGGTCAAGAGGCTCCTACGAGCAGTACTTC. Translation gives CASSLRSRGSYEQYF. Full variable domain (missing parts from reference TRBV5-1 and TRBJ2-7): KAGVTQTPRYLIKTRGQQVTLSCSPISGHRSVSWYQQTPGQGLQFLFEYFSETQRNKGNFPGRFSGRQFSNSRSEMNVSTLELGDSALYLCASSLRSRGSYEQYFGPGTRLTVT.